This T cell receptor beta chain was identified during a study of PD-L1 blockade in urothelial cancer. Study in general: Earlier, patients had received 0 to 3 chemotherapy regimens.

The method was immunoSEQ multiplex PCR; TCRdb's version includes in-frame clones alone and lacks a portion of them. Found here are tens of thousands of clones, around three quarters of them singletons; the top ten hold about 3.5%. The length of the CDR3 is 13 residues. The V end lost 0 bases, the J end lost 7 bases, and 9 bases lay between the germline ends. CDR1 and CDR2 from the germline V gene are SGHDN and FVKESK. Time point given: peripheral blood 6 weeks after treatment start. There are a few counts of this clone. The sequences come from PBMCs, collected around atezolizumab (anti-PD-L1) treatment. The rearrangement links TRBV14 to TRBJ1-1, with D unclear. This receptor was obtained from an older man with urothelial cancer. DNA for the CDR3: TGTGCCAGCAGCCAAGATTTCGAGGGTGAAGCTTTCTTT. Its translation: CASSQDFEGEAFF.